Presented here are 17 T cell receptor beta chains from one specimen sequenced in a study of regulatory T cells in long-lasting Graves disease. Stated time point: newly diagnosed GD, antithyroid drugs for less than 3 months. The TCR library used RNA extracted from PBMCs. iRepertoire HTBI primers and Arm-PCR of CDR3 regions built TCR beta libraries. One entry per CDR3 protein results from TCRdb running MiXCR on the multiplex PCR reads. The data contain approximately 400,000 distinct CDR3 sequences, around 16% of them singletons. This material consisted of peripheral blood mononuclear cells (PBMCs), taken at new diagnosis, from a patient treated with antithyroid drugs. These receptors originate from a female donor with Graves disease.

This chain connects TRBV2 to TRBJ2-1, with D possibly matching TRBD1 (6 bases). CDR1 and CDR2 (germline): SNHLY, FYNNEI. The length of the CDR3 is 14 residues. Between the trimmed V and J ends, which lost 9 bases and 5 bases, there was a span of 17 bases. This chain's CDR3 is CASPSLGGHNEQFF. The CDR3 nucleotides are TGTGCCAGTCCCAGCTTAGGGGGACACAATGAGCAGTTCTTC.

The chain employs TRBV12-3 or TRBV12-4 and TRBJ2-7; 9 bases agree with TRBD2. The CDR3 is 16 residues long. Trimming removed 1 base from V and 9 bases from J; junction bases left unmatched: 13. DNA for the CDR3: TGTGCCAGCAGTTTAGGGGGACTAGCCGCCCGAATGCGGCAGTACTTC. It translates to CASSLGGLAARMRQYF.

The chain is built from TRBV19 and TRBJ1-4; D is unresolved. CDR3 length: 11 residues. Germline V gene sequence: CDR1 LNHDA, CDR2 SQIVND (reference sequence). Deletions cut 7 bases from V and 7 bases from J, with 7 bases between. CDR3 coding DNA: TGTGCCAGTACTTCGAGTGAAAAACTGTTTTTT. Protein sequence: CASTSSEKLFF.

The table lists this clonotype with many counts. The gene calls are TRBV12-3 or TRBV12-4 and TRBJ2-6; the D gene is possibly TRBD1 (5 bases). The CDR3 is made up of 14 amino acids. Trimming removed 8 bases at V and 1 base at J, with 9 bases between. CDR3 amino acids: CASRRVSGANVLTF. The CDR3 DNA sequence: TGTGCCAGCCGCAGGGTTTCTGGGGCCAACGTCCTGACTTTC.

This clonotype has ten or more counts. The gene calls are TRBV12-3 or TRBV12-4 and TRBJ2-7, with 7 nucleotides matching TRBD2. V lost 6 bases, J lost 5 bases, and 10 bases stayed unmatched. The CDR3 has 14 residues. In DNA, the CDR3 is TGTGCCAGCAGGATGGGACTAACAGATGACGAGCAGTACTTC. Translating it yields CASRMGLTDDEQYF.

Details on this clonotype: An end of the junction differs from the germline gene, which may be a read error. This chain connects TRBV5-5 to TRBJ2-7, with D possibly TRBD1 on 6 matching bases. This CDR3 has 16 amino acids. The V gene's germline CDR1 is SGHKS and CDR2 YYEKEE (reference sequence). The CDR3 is CAGSLEERTVAYEQYF. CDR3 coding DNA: TGTGCCGGCAGCTTGGAGGAGCGGACAGTTGCCTACGAGCAGTACTTC.

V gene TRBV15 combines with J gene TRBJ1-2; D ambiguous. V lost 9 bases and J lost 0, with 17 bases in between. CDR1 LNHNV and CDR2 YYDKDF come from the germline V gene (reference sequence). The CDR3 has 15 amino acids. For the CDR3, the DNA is TGTGCCACTCAAGCCCGGTCAGGAGCTAACTATGGCTACACCTTC. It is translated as CATQARSGANYGYTF. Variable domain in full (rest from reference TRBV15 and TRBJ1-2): DAMVIQNPRYQVTQFGKPVTLSCSQTLNHNVMYWYQQKSSQAPKLLFHYYDKDFNNEADTPDNFQSRRPNTSFCFLDIRSPGLGDTAMYLCATQARSGANYGYTFGSGTRLTVV.

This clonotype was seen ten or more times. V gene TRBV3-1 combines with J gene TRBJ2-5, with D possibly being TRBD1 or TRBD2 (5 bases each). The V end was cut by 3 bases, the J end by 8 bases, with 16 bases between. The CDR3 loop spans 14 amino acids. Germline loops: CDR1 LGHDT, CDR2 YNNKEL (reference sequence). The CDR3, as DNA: TGTGCCAGCAGCCAGGTGCAGGGACCGGGTACCCAGTACTTC. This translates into CASSQVQGPGTQYF.

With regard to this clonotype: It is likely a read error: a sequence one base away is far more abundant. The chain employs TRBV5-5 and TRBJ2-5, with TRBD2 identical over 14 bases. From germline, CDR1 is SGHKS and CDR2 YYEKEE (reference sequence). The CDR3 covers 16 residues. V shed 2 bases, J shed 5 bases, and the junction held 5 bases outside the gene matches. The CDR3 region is CASSFGLAGGSETQYF. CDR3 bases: TGTGCCAGCAGCTTCGGACTAGCGGGAGGATCCGAGACCCAGTACTTC.

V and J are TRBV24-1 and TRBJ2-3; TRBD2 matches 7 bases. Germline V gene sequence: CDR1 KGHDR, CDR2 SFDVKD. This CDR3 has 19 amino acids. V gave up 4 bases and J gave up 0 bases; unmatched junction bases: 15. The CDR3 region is CATSDRLVGGTTSTDTQYF. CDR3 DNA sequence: TGTGCCACCAGTGACCGACTCGTGGGGGGGACTACCAGCACAGATACGCAGTATTTT.

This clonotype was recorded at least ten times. The CDR3 reads CASSPPGHQYNEQFF. The CDR3 coding sequence is TGTGCCAGCAGTCCACCGGGACACCAATACAATGAGCAGTTCTTC. J is TRBJ2-1 and V is TRBV12-3 or TRBV12-4; maybe TRBD1 (6 bases). The CDR3 contains 15 residues. V was cut by 5 bases and J by 4 bases, with 15 bases left in between.

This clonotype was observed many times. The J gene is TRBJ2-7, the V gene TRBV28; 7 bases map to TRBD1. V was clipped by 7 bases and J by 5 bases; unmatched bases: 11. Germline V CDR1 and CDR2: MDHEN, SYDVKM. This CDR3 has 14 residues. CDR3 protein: CASNEQGSGNEQYF. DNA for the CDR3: TGTGCCAGCAACGAACAGGGGAGTGGGAACGAGCAGTACTTC.

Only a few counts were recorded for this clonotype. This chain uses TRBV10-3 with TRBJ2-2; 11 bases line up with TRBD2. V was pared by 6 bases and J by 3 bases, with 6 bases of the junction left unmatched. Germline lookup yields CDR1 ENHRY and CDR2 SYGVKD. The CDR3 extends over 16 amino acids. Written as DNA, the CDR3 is TGTGCCATCAGAGATACTAGCGGGAGAGACACCGGGGAGCTGTTTTTT. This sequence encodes CAIRDTSGRDTGELFF.

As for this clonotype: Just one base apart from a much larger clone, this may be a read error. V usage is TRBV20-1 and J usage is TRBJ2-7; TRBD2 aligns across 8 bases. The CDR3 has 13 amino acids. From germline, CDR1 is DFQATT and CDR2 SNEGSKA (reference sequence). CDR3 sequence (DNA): TGCAGTGCTGGACCTGGACTAGCCTATGAGCAGTACTTC. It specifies CSAGPGLAYEQYF.

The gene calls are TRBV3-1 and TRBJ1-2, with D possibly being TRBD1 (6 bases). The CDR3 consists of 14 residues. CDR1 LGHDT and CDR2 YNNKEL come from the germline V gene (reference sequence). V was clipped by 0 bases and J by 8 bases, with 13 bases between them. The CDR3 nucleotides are TGTGCCAGCAGCCAAGATTGGGGGGCGCACGGCTACACCTTC. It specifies CASSQDWGAHGYTF.

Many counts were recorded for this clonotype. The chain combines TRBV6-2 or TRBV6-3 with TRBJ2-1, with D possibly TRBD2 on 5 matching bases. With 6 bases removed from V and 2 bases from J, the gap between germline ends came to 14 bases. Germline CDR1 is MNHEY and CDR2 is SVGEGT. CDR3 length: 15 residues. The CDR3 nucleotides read TGTGCCAGCAGACCCGGGAATACCCCCTACAATGAGCAGTTCTTC. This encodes CASRPGNTPYNEQFF.

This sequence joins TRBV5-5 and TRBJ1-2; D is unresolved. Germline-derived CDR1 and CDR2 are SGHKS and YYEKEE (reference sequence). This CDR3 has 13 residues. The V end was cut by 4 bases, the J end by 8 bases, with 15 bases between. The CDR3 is CASSGDSWRGYTF. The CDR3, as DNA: TGTGCCAGCAGCGGCGATTCATGGAGGGGCTACACCTTC. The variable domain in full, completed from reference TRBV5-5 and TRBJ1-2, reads DAGVTQSPTHLIKTRGQQVTLRCSPISGHKSVSWYQQVLGQGPQFIFQYYEKEERGRGNFPDRFSARQFPNYSSELNVNALLLGDSALYLCASSGDSWRGYTFGSGTRLTVV.